This T cell receptor (beta chain) originates from a study of identical twins. With 0 bases removed from V and 7 bases from J, the gap between germline ends came to 7 bases. Per germline, CDR1 KGHSH and CDR2 LQKENI. The CDR3 sequence is 13 residues long. Study-level findings and limits: Excess twin sharing in beta out-of-frame sequences was weaker. Memory repertoires showed no such pattern, whereas abundant cord blood beta clonotypes carried fewer insertions. Where out-of-frame alpha sequences were twin-shared, they showed excess low generation probability.

TCRdb re-derived calls from the 5' RACE reads in MiXCR, one entry per CDR3 protein. The top ten clones hold about 3.9% of a sample with around 250,000 distinct CDR3 sequences, approximately 11% of them seen once. In this sample, this clonotype turned up a few times. Its antigen is unidentified. The same data also contributed to another study, on yellow fever vaccine responses in identical twins.

The TCR originated in a woman younger than 30 in good health. Specimen: memory (CD45RO+) T cells sorted from blood. The V and J genes are TRBV18 and TRBJ1-5; D not resolved. The CDR3 DNA reads TGTGCCAGCTCACCACCGCGAGGACAGCCCCAGCATTTT. Translating it yields CASSPPRGQPQHF. The full variable domain, its missing parts supplied by reference TRBV18 and TRBJ1-5, is NAGVMQNPRHLVRRRGQEARLRCSPMKGHSHVYWYRQLPEEGLKFMVYLQKENIIDESGMPKERFSAEFPKEGPSILRIQQVVRGDSAAYFCASSPPRGQPQHFGDGTRLSIL.